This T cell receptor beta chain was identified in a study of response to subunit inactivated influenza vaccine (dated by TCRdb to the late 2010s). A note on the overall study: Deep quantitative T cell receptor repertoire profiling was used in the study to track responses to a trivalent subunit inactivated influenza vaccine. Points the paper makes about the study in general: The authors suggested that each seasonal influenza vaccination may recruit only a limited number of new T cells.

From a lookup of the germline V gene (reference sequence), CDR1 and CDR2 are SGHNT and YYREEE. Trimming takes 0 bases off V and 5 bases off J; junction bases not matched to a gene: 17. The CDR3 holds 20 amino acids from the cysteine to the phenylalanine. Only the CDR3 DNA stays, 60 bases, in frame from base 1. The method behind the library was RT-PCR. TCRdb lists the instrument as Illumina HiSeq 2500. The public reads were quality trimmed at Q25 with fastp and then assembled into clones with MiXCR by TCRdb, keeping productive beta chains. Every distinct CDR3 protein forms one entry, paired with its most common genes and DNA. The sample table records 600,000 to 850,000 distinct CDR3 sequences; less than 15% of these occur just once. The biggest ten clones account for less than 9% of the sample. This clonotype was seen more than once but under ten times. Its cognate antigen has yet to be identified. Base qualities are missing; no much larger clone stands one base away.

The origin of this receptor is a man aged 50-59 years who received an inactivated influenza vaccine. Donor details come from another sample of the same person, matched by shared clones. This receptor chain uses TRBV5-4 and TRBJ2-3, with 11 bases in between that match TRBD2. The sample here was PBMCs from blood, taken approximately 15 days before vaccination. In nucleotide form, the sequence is TGTGCCAGCAGCTTGGTTGGTAGCGGGGGGGGTTGGGGACACGGAGATACGCAGTATTTT. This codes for CASSLVGSGGGWGHGDTQYF.